The entry that follows covers one TCR beta chain sequence. Its antigen remains unknown. This sample is drawn from a study of OX40 agonist ivuxolimab in advanced cancers. On the study more broadly: Enrolled patients in dose escalation had cancers that were hepatocellular carcinoma, melanoma, renal cell or head and neck cancer.

Clones were sequenced by immunoSEQ multiplex PCR, and TCRdb holds only the in-frame ones, with some missing. The sample gives more than 55,000 clones, approximately 88% of which show up once; about 0.76% is in the top ten. V lost 3 bases and J lost 6, with 17 bases in between. This CDR3 spans 14 amino acids. Germline CDR1 and CDR2: SQVTM and ANQGSEA. Notes on the study in general: There were, on average, more expanded clones in CD8+ T cells than in CD4+. Low clonal expansion, among the lowest seen, marked partial responders at 0.1-3.0 mg/kg.

Source: CD4+ or CD8+ T cells sorted from blood, taken in a trial of the OX40 agonist ivuxolimab. The TCR originated in an adult with an advanced solid tumor such as melanoma, head and neck, liver or kidney cancer. This chain links TRBV29-1 with TRBJ1-2, with D perhaps matching TRBD1 (6 bases). The CDR3 loop reads CSVERQGRIHGYTF. The CDR3 nucleotides are TGCAGCGTTGAGAGGCAGGGGAGGATCCATGGCTACACCTTC.